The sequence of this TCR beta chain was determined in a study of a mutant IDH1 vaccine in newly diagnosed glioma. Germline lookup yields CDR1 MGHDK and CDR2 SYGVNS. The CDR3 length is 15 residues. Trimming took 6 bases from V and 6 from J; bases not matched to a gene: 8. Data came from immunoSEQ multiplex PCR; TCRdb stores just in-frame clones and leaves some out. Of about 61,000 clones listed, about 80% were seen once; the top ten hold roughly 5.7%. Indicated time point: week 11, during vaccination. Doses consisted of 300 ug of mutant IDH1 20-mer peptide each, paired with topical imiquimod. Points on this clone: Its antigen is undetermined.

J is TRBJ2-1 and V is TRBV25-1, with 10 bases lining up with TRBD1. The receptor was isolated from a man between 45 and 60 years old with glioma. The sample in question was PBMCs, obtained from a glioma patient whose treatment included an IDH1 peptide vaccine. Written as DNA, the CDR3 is TGTGCCAGCAGCCCCATGGGACAGGGGACCAATGAGCAGTTCTTC. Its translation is CASSPMGQGTNEQFF.